The 14 T cell receptor beta chains listed next were all sequenced from one sample in a study of T cells after yellow fever vaccination. MiXCR, applied by TCRdb to the 5' RACE reads, yields one record per CDR3 protein. The sample includes under 300,000 distinct CDR3 sequences, 6.9% of them seen just once. Sequenced here: CD4+ T cells sorted from PBMCs, sampled 15 days after the yellow fever booster vaccination. These receptors came from a man younger than 45 who received the YFV17D yellow fever vaccine.

The chain combines TRBV7-2 with TRBJ1-6, with D unresolved. The ends were cut back, 0 bases at V and 5 bases at J, with 8 bases in the middle. Per the germline V gene, CDR1 is SGHTA and CDR2 is FQGNSA. The CDR3 contains 15 residues. Here the CDR3 reads CASSLAVGNNSPLHF. CDR3 coding DNA: TGTGCCAGCAGCTTAGCAGTGGGAAATAATTCACCCCTCCACTTT.

The V gene is TRBV27, the J gene TRBJ2-1; unclear D gene. CDR1 and CDR2 from the germline V gene are MNHEY and SMNVEV (reference sequence). The CDR3 has 12 residues. V gave up 3 bases and J gave up 7 bases, with 7 bases separating them. CDR3 sequence: CASSFMDNEQFF. CDR3 nucleotides: TGTGCCAGCAGTTTTATGGATAATGAGCAGTTCTTC.

The chain carries TRBV20-1 and TRBJ2-2, with D tentatively TRBD1 (7 bases). Germline-derived CDR1 and CDR2 are DFQATT and SNEGSKA (reference sequence). Deletions cut 6 bases from V and 7 bases from J, with 18 bases between. This CDR3 contains 14 residues. CDR3 bases: TGCAGTGCCAAAGGAGGGGGCGCTTTCGGGGAGCTGTTTTTT. This translates into CSAKGGGAFGELFF.

This clonotype came up many times. The chain combines TRBV5-1 with TRBJ2-1, with TRBD2 identical over 11 bases. The germline V gene encodes CDR1 SGHRS and CDR2 YFSETQ. There are 16 residues in the CDR3. Trimming at V came to 0 bases and at J to 8 bases, leaving 7 bases not matched to a gene. The CDR3 nucleotides read TGCGCCAGCAGCTTGGCCTCGACTAGCGGGACCCATGAGCAGTTCTTC. This sequence encodes CASSLASTSGTHEQFF.

This clonotype was counted at least ten times. The chain links TRBV7-3 to TRBJ2-1; D may be TRBD1 (5 bases). The CDR3 has 13 residues. Trimming shortened V by 3 bases and J by 9 bases, and 12 bases separated the two germline ends. Germline-derived CDR1 and CDR2 are SGHTA and FQGTGA. The DNA for the CDR3 is TGTGCCAGCAGCTTCTACCCGCAGGGTGAGCAGTTCTTC. It specifies CASSFYPQGEQFF. Together with reference TRBV7-3 and TRBJ2-1, the CDR3 gives the full variable domain: GAGVSQTPSNKVTEKGKYVELRCDPISGHTALYWYRQSLGQGPEFLIYFQGTGAADDSGLPNDRFFAVRPEGSVSTLKIQRTERGDSAVYLCASSFYPQGEQFFGPGTRLTVL.

This clonotype was counted between two and nine times. This chain links TRBV7-2 with TRBJ1-5; D remains ambiguous. This CDR3 region has 13 residues. CDR1 SGHTA and CDR2 FQGNSA come from the germline V gene. V lost 1 base and J 5 bases, leaving 6 bases between the germline ends. The CDR3 sequence is CASSLVKDQPQHF. CDR3 coding DNA: TGTGCCAGCAGCTTAGTAAAGGATCAGCCCCAGCATTTT.

This clonotype was counted ten times or more. The chain has TRBV6-2 or TRBV6-3 and TRBJ2-7; D is unresolved. Germline loops: CDR1 MNHEY, CDR2 SVGEGT. This CDR3 is built from 11 residues. Trimming removed 5 bases from V and 6 bases from J, with 8 bases in between. In DNA form, the CDR3 reads TGTGCCAGCAGTCCACTCTTCGAGCAGTACTTC. It translates to CASSPLFEQYF.

The chain combines TRBV5-4 with TRBJ2-1; 12 nucleotides align to TRBD2. The CDR3 spans 16 residues. Germline loops: CDR1 SGHNT, CDR2 YYREEE (reference sequence). V lost 3 bases, J lost 0 bases, and 1 base stayed unmatched. The CDR3 DNA reads TGTGCCAGCAGCTCGACTAGCGGGGGCTCCTACAATGAGCAGTTCTTC. Its translation is CASSSTSGGSYNEQFF.

This clonotype was picked up a small number of times. The genes are TRBV30 and TRBJ2-7; perhaps TRBD2 as D (5 bases). The CDR3 contains 12 residues. V was pared by 2 bases and J by 2 bases, with 7 bases between. Germline V gene lookup returns CDR1 GTSNPN and CDR2 SVGIG (reference sequence). The CDR3 region is CAWSSGTYEQYF. The CDR3 DNA follows: TGTGCCTGGAGTAGCGGTACCTACGAGCAGTACTTC.

This clonotype was observed a handful of times. DNA for the CDR3: TGTGCCAGCAGTTCTCGGGACACCAATCAGCCCCAGCATTTT. Amino acids: CASSSRDTNQPQHF. The V gene is TRBV6-5, the J gene TRBJ1-5; the D gene is possibly TRBD1 (6 bases). The germline gives CDR1 MNHEY, CDR2 SVGAGI. The CDR3 contains 14 residues. V lost 4 bases to trimming and J lost 3 bases, with 10 bases between them.

This rearrangement joins TRBV7-6 to TRBJ2-3; the D is unclear. The V gene's germline CDR1 is SGHVS and CDR2 FNYEAQ. The CDR3 loop spans 14 amino acids. Trimming cost V 1 base and J 3 bases, with 8 bases left between them. This CDR3 is CASSLVTHTDTQYF. For the CDR3, the DNA is TGTGCCAGCAGCTTAGTTACACATACAGATACGCAGTATTTT.

The rearrangement links TRBV5-1 to TRBJ2-2, with TRBD2 identical over 13 bases. V dropped 7 bases and J dropped 1; count of bases not matched to a gene: 7. CDR1 and CDR2 (germline): SGHRS, YFSETQ. This CDR3 spans 17 amino acids. DNA of the CDR3: TGCGCCAGCGCCCGCGGGACTAGCGGGAAGAACACCGGGGAGCTGTTTTTT. It is translated as CASARGTSGKNTGELFF.

This clonotype was counted many times. This rearrangement joins TRBV5-1 to TRBJ2-1; TRBD2 aligns across 12 bases. V lost 4 bases and J lost 4; bases outside the gene matches: 9. In germline, CDR1 is SGHRS, CDR2 YFSETQ. This CDR3 has 17 amino acids. The CDR3 sequence is CASSQITGLAGYNEQFF. The CDR3 coding sequence is TGCGCCAGCAGCCAAATCACGGGACTAGCGGGTTACAATGAGCAGTTCTTC.

This clonotype has just a few counts. The chain employs TRBV5-4 and TRBJ2-7; TRBD1 matches at 7 bases. CDR1 SGHNT and CDR2 YYREEE come from the germline V gene (reference sequence). J was trimmed by 6 bases and V by 6 bases; bases with no gene match: 12. The CDR3 sequence is 14 residues long. The CDR3, as DNA: TGTGCCAGCACCAACCGACAGGGTGTAGGCGAGCAGTACTTC. Its protein is CASTNRQGVGEQYF.